The 32 T cell receptor beta chains below were found in one sample sequenced in a study of T cell responses to AZD1222 COVID-19 vaccine. The method was immunoSEQ multiplex PCR; TCRdb's version includes in-frame clones alone and lacks a portion of them. The sample includes around 180,000 clones, around 87% of them seen just once. The sequencing here drew on peripheral blood, taken on day 0 of AZD1222 vaccination. The receptors were sampled from an adult in good health.

The rearrangement links TRBV6-6 to TRBJ2-7; a weak D match, TRBD1 (5 bases). Germline CDR1 is MNHNY and CDR2 is SVGAGI (reference sequence). Trimming left V 8 bases short and J 2 bases short, with 16 bases between. The CDR3 contains 14 residues. CDR3 in DNA: TGTGCCAGCTGGAATGGCAGGGTGCCCTACGAGCAGTACTTC. It yields the protein CASWNGRVPYEQYF.

Only one count was recorded for this clone. The V and J genes are TRBV28 and TRBJ1-1, with D uncertain. The CDR3 is 13 amino acids. The germline CDR1 and CDR2 sequences are MDHEN and SYDVKM. Trimming removed 5 bases at V and 2 bases at J, with 9 bases between. In nucleotides, the CDR3 is TGTGCCAGCAGTGGTCCGGGAAACACTGAAGCTTTCTTT. Protein: CASSGPGNTEAFF.

The chain uses TRBV12-5 and TRBJ1-2; 12 bases are shared with TRBD1. CDR1 LGHNT and CDR2 FRNRAP come from the germline V gene. V trimming: 4 bases; J trimming: 5 bases; junction bases outside the gene matches: 5. The CDR3 has 15 amino acids. CDR3 bases: TGTGCTAGTGGTTCGGGACAGGGGGCAGTTTATGGCTACACCTTC. Encoded protein: CASGSGQGAVYGYTF.

This chain links TRBV6-6 with TRBJ2-2, with unresolved D. The V gene lost 7 bases and the J gene lost 6 bases, with 6 bases spanning the gap. Germline CDR1 reads MNHNY; CDR2 reads SVGAGI (reference sequence). This CDR3 is 11 amino acids long. The CDR3 nucleotides read TGTGCCAGCACGCCCGCCGGGGAGCTGTTTTTT. As protein: CASTPAGELFF.

The chain employs TRBV30 and TRBJ2-7; possible D gene TRBD1, 6 bases. The V end was cut by 1 base, the J end by 5 bases, with 12 bases between. The CDR3 is made up of 13 amino acids. Per the germline V gene, CDR1 is GTSNPN and CDR2 is SVGIG (reference sequence). For the CDR3, the DNA is TGTGCCTGGAGTGAACACAGGGTAAACGAGCAGTACTTC. As protein: CAWSEHRVNEQYF.

V is TRBV7-9 and J is TRBJ1-2; the match to TRBD1 covers 9 bases. The germline CDR1 and CDR2 sequences are SEHNR and FQNEAQ (reference sequence). The CDR3 extends over 15 amino acids. V was pared by 4 bases and J by 0 bases, with 3 bases of the junction left unmatched. CDR3 protein: CASSSRTGANYGYTF. The CDR3 nucleotides are TGTGCCAGCAGCTCCCGGACAGGGGCTAACTATGGCTACACCTTC. The full variable domain, in which reference TRBV7-9 and TRBJ1-2 provide the parts outside the CDR3, is DTGVSQNPRHKITKRGQNVTFRCDPISEHNRLYWYRQTLGQGPEFLTYFQNEAQLEKSRLLSDRFSAERPKGSFSTLEIQRTEQGDSAMYLCASSSRTGANYGYTFGSGTRLTVV.

J is TRBJ2-3 and V is TRBV5-4, with D unclear. The V gene's germline CDR1 is SGHNT and CDR2 YYREEE (reference sequence). CDR3 length: 17 residues. Between the trimmed V and J ends, which lost 3 bases and 1 base, there was a span of 18 bases. CDR3 in amino acids: CASSSPSANQRTDTQYF. The CDR3 coding sequence is TGTGCCAGCAGCTCCCCTTCCGCGAACCAACGCACAGATACGCAGTATTTT.

This sequence joins TRBV7-3 and TRBJ2-7; TRBD2 aligns across 8 bases. V lost 6 bases, J lost 2 bases, and 9 bases stayed unmatched. Germline V gene sequence: CDR1 SGHTA, CDR2 FQGTGA. The CDR3 covers 15 residues. For the CDR3, the DNA is TGTGCCAGCAGTCGAAGCGGGGGCACTACCTACGAGCAGTACTTC. This gives the protein CASSRSGGTTYEQYF.

CDR3 in amino acids: CASSLLKGATNYGYTF. The CDR3 region has the DNA TGTGCCAGCAGCTTGTTGAAGGGGGCAACTAACTATGGCTACACCTTC. The rearrangement joins TRBV5-4 to TRBJ1-2; 7 nucleotides line up with TRBD1. In germline, CDR1 is SGHNT, CDR2 YYREEE (reference sequence). CDR3 length: 16 amino acids. V was pared by 1 base and J by 0 bases, with 6 bases of the junction left unmatched.

This clone was counted between two and nine times. This chain joins TRBV19 and TRBJ2-7; D may correspond to TRBD1 or TRBD2 (5 bases each). Looked up from germline, CDR1 is LNHDA and CDR2 is SQIVND (reference sequence). This CDR3 region has 17 residues. Trimming took off 3 bases at V and 1 base at J, with 19 bases between the two ends. The CDR3 reads CASSIRGATGPSYEQYV. The CDR3 coding sequence is TGTGCCAGTAGTATTAGGGGAGCCACGGGACCATCCTACGAGCAGTACGTC.

This chain uses TRBV15 with TRBJ1-1; no firm D call. The CDR3 has 12 residues. With 5 bases removed from V and 10 bases from J, the gap between germline ends came to 14 bases. The germline gives CDR1 LNHNV, CDR2 YYDKDF (reference sequence). CDR3 residues: CATSGSVLRAFF. Written as DNA, the CDR3 is TGTGCCACCAGCGGTTCGGTGCTCCGAGCTTTCTTT. The full variable domain, completed using reference TRBV15 and TRBJ1-1, is DAMVIQNPRYQVTQFGKPVTLSCSQTLNHNVMYWYQQKSSQAPKLLFHYYDKDFNNEADTPDNFQSRRPNTSFCFLDIRSPGLGDTAMYLCATSGSVLRAFFGQGTRLTVV.

This clone was observed a few times. The J gene is TRBJ2-1, the V gene TRBV7-3; 8 bases match TRBD2. The CDR3 has 16 residues. Germline loops: CDR1 SGHTA, CDR2 FQGTGA. V lost 1 base, J lost 0 bases, and 2 bases stayed unmatched. The DNA for the CDR3 is TGTGCCAGCAGCTTAAACGCGGGGGGCTCCTACAATGAGCAGTTCTTC. Its translation is CASSLNAGGSYNEQFF.

The chain carries TRBV3-1 (or the pseudogene TRBV3-2) and TRBJ1-5; TRBD1 aligns across 9 bases. The CDR3 runs 16 residues. Per germline, CDR1 LGHDT and CDR2 YNNKEL (reference sequence). The trim removed 3 bases at V and 2 bases at J, leaving 5 bases unmatched. The CDR3 coding sequence is TGTGCCAGCAGCCATTCGGGGGACAGGGGCAATCAGCCCCAGCATTTT. This codes for CASSHSGDRGNQPQHF.

Note on this clone: This same CDR3 is encoded by further DNA sequences in the sample. The chain couples TRBV9 to TRBJ1-5; D is unclear. With 0 bases removed from V and 6 bases from J, the gap between germline ends came to 10 bases. This CDR3 is 14 amino acids long. Looked up from germline, CDR1 is SGDLS and CDR2 is YYNGEE. The CDR3: CASSVGGEGQPQHF. The CDR3 DNA is TGTGCCAGCAGCGTAGGCGGGGAGGGTCAGCCCCAGCATTTT.

J is TRBJ2-2 and V is TRBV19, with TRBD2 matching 15 bases. J was trimmed by 3 bases and V by 7 bases; bases with no gene match: 12. The length of the CDR3 is 19 residues. CDR1 LNHDA and CDR2 SQIVND come from the germline V gene (reference sequence). The DNA for the CDR3 is TGTGCCAGTATGGGAGACGGACTAGCGGGGGGGCTCGACACCGGGGAGCTGTTTTTT. Encoded protein: CASMGDGLAGGLDTGELFF.

In this sample, this clone turned up once. The chain links TRBV28 to TRBJ1-5; D gene unclear. CDR3 length equals 11 residues. Germline V CDR1 and CDR2: MDHEN, SYDVKM. Trimming cost V 2 bases and J 7 bases, with 3 bases left between them. The CDR3 loop reads CASSLGQPQHF. CDR3 nucleotides: TGTGCCAGCAGTTTAGGGCAGCCCCAGCATTTT.

This chain links TRBV4-2 with TRBJ2-7; 8 bases are shared with TRBD2. The germline CDR1 and CDR2 sequences are LGHNA and YNFKEQ. The length of the CDR3 is 16 residues. V trimming: 0 bases; J trimming: 3 bases; junction bases outside the gene matches: 7. Here the CDR3 DNA reads TGTGCCAGCAGCCAAGATGGAACGGGGGGGATCTACGAGCAGTACTTC. It encodes CASSQDGTGGIYEQYF.

The chain is built from TRBV11-3 and TRBJ2-1; 8 nucleotides align to TRBD1. CDR1 SGHNT and CDR2 YENEEA come from the germline V gene. V shed 4 bases and J 13 bases; nucleotides not matched to a gene: 6. This CDR3 is built from 12 residues. In nucleotides, the CDR3 is TGTGCCAGCAGCTCGACAGGGGCGGAACAGTTCTTC. It specifies CASSSTGAEQFF.

The rearrangement joins TRBV7-8 to TRBJ1-4, with D uncertain. The CDR3 spans 15 residues. Trimming shortened V by 2 bases and J by 0 bases, and 7 bases separated the two germline ends. The germline V gene has CDR1 SGHVS and CDR2 FQNEAQ. The CDR3 is CASSLRAATNEKLFF. The CDR3 nucleotides read TGTGCCAGCAGCTTAAGGGCGGCAACTAATGAAAAACTGTTTTTT.

The CDR3 spells CASSPEAVSYEQYF. DNA for the CDR3: TGCGCCAGCAGCCCGGAGGCCGTGTCCTACGAGCAGTACTTC. V and J are TRBV5-1 and TRBJ2-7, with D perhaps TRBD2 (5 bases). This CDR3 is built from 14 residues. Per germline, CDR1 SGHRS and CDR2 YFSETQ. The ends were cut back, 4 bases at V and 1 base at J, with 12 bases in the middle.

The J gene is TRBJ2-3, the V gene TRBV27; no firm D call. V was pared by 3 bases and J by 5 bases, with 9 bases between. The CDR3 consists of 13 residues. CDR1 and CDR2 from the germline V gene are MNHEY and SMNVEV (reference sequence). This chain's CDR3 is CASSFWSRDTQYF. The CDR3 DNA sequence: TGTGCCAGCAGTTTCTGGTCGAGAGATACGCAGTATTTT.

This clone turned up a few times. This rearrangement joins TRBV6-2 or TRBV6-3 to TRBJ2-2; no firm D call. Germline CDR1 is MNHEY and CDR2 is SVGEGT. V was shortened by 4 bases and J by 6 bases, with 12 bases between the two germline ends. CDR3 length equals 14 residues. The CDR3 region is CASSFFVGSGELFF. The CDR3 DNA sequence: TGTGCCAGCAGTTTTTTTGTAGGATCCGGGGAGCTGTTTTTT.

The CDR3 DNA sequence: TGCGCCAGCAGCTTGGGGCTAGGGGCAGAGTCCTACGAGCAGTACTTC. Encoded protein: CASSLGLGAESYEQYF. V usage is TRBV5-1 and J usage is TRBJ2-7, with D perhaps matching TRBD1 (5 bases). The CDR3 is 16 residues long. In germline, CDR1 is SGHRS, CDR2 YFSETQ. V was cut by 0 bases and J by 1 base, with 14 bases left in between.

V gene TRBV19 combines with J gene TRBJ1-1; D is ambiguous. Trimming shortened V by 3 bases and J by 0 bases, and 11 bases separated the two germline ends. The germline V gene encodes CDR1 LNHDA and CDR2 SQIVND (reference sequence). This CDR3 has 15 amino acids. CDR3 residues: CASSIPSDLNTEAFF. The CDR3 nucleotides are TGTGCCAGTAGTATTCCCTCGGACCTGAACACTGAAGCTTTCTTT.

The V and J genes are TRBV5-4 and TRBJ2-5; D gene unclear. Germline CDR1 SGHNT, CDR2 YYREEE (reference sequence). The CDR3 contains 14 residues. Trimming shortened V by 3 bases and J by 2 bases, and 11 bases separated the two germline ends. CDR3 bases: TGTGCCAGCAGCTCGCTGCTGGGACAAGAGACCCAGTACTTC. Its translation is CASSSLLGQETQYF. The full variable domain, in which reference TRBV5-4 and TRBJ2-5 provide the parts outside the CDR3, is ETGVTQSPTHLIKTRGQQVTLRCSSQSGHNTVSWYQQALGQGPQFIFQYYREEENGRGNFPPRFSGLQFPNYSSELNVNALELDDSALYLCASSSLLGQETQYFGPGTRLLVL.

V is TRBV5-5 and J is TRBJ1-5, with 7 bases identical to TRBD1. This CDR3 region has 17 residues. Germline V gene data show CDR1 as SGHKS and CDR2 as YYEKEE (reference sequence). Trimming removed 3 bases from V and 0 bases from J; junction bases left unmatched: 9. CDR3 protein: CASSSGRDRYSNQPQHF. In DNA, the CDR3 is TGTGCCAGCAGCTCGGGGAGGGACAGATATAGCAATCAGCCCCAGCATTTT.

The chain links TRBV19 to TRBJ2-5; no definite D call. Trimming removed 0 bases from V and 0 bases from J, with 5 bases in between. Germline CDR1 and CDR2: LNHDA and SQIVND (reference sequence). This CDR3 contains 14 residues. This chain's CDR3 is CASSIDGNQETQYF. As DNA, the CDR3 is TGTGCCAGTAGTATAGACGGCAACCAAGAGACCCAGTACTTC.

CDR3 sequence reads: CASSSIGVRYEQYF. CDR3 nucleotides: TGTGCCAGCAGCTCAATTGGAGTTCGCTACGAGCAGTACTTC. The chain employs TRBV5-4 and TRBJ2-7; D is undetermined. This CDR3 has 14 residues. CDR1 and CDR2 (germline): SGHNT, YYREEE (reference sequence). The V end lost 3 bases, the J end lost 3 bases, and 13 bases lay between the germline ends.

The chain carries TRBV28 and TRBJ2-2; D is possibly TRBD1 (6 bases). Trimming took off 8 bases at V and 2 bases at J, with 12 bases between the two ends. The CDR3 covers 14 residues. The germline gives CDR1 MDHEN, CDR2 SYDVKM. The DNA of the CDR3 is TGTGCCAGCCATAGGGGACAAAACACCGGGGAGCTGTTTTTT. Protein product: CASHRGQNTGELFF. The whole variable domain, filled in from reference TRBV28 and TRBJ2-2, reads DVKVTQSSRYLVKRTGEKVFLECVQDMDHENMFWYRQDPGLGLRLIYFSYDVKMKEKGDIPEGYSVSREKKERFSLILESASTNQTSMYLCASHRGQNTGELFFGEGSRLTVL.

The chain combines TRBV27 with TRBJ2-7; 9 bases align to TRBD1. Germline values: CDR1 MNHEY, CDR2 SMNVEV (reference sequence). The CDR3 has 14 residues. Unmatched junction bases numbered 7, after V lost 4 bases and J lost 6 bases. CDR3 bases: TGTGCCAGCAGTTCACCCGACAGGGGGGTCGAGCAGTACGTC. Its protein product is CASSSPDRGVEQYV.

This rearrangement joins TRBV6-5 to TRBJ2-5; 7 nucleotides match TRBD2. The germline V gene encodes CDR1 MNHEY and CDR2 SVGAGI. V shed 7 bases, J shed 8 bases, and the junction held 13 bases outside the gene matches. CDR3 length: 14 amino acids. The CDR3, as DNA: TGTGCCAGCATTCCACCGGGGGAGGGCCTAACCCAGTACTTC. The encoded protein is CASIPPGEGLTQYF.

The J gene is TRBJ1-4, the V gene TRBV3-1 (or the pseudogene TRBV3-2); D is unclear. Germline V lookup: CDR1 LGHDT, CDR2 YNNKEL (reference sequence). The CDR3 consists of 15 residues. Trimming shortened V by 0 bases and J by 2 bases, and 7 bases separated the two germline ends. The CDR3 reads CASSQDWATNEKLFF. The CDR3 coding sequence is TGTGCCAGCAGCCAAGATTGGGCTACTAATGAAAAACTGTTTTTT.